The rows below give T cell receptor beta chains drawn from one sample of a study of T cell changes during pregnancy in multiple sclerosis. The table came from immunoSEQ multiplex PCR; TCRdb's copy has only in-frame clones and leaves some out. The sample lists about 20,000 clones; approximately 91% were seen once. The material sequenced was CD8+ T cells from peripheral blood mononuclear cells, taken after pregnancy. The source of these receptors is a female donor in good health, enrolled as a control in a pregnancy study. Each CDR3 is given with its conserved first and last residue. D genes are given only for firm matches. The size of a clone is reported for some rows only, either as once, few or many, or as a class for expanded clones.

- - TRBJ1-1 TRBV5-6 TGTGCCAGCAGCTTCGGACAATCCCGATCTGAAGCTTTCTTT CASSFGQSRSEAFF
- - TRBJ2-2 TRBV19 TGTGCCAGTAGTGCCGACTGGAACACCGGGGAGCTGTTTTTT CASSADWNTGELFF
- - TRBJ2-5 TRBV11-3 TGTGCCAGCAGAGAATGGGGGGGGCAAGGAAAGACCCAGTACTTC CASREWGGQGKTQYF
- - TRBJ1-1 TRBV18 TGTGCCAGCTCACCACCGTTACGAACAGAGCTACAGGGGAACACTGAAGCTTTCTTT CASSPPLRTELQGNTEAFF
TRBD1 - TRBJ2-7 TRBV29-1 TGCAGCGGACAAGACAGGGTGGGCGAGCAGTACTTC CSGQDRVGEQYF
TRBD1 - TRBJ2-5 TRBV4-1 TGCGCCAGCAGCTACCGACAGGGGGCTAGGGAGACCCAGTACTTC CASSYRQGARETQYF
- - TRBJ1-2 TRBV28 TGTGCCAGCAGCCTAATTCGAACCGGGTTTAACTATGGCTACACCTTC CASSLIRTGFNYGYTF
- - TRBJ1-1 TRBV5-1 TGCGCCAGCAGCTTGGAAGGGGGCACTGAAGCTTTCTTT CASSLEGGTEAFF
TRBD1 - TRBJ2-5 TRBV9 TGTGCCAGCAGCGCGACAGGGAGATGGATCGGGCAAGAGACCCAGTACTTC CASSATGRWIGQETQYF
- medium-sized TRBJ1-1 TRBV13 TGTGCCAGCAGCCCTCAACTCAGGATGAACACTGAAGCTTTCTTT CASSPQLRMNTEAFF
TRBD2 once TRBJ2-5 TRBV4-2 TGTGCCAGCAGCCCCGTTACTAGCGGGGGAGACCCCCGGACCCAGTACTTC CASSPVTSGGDPRTQYF
- - TRBJ2-5 TRBV7-7 TGTGCCAGCAGCTTAGGACTGGCACCCCGGGGAGAGACCCAGTACTTC CASSLGLAPRGETQYF
TRBD1 - TRBJ2-7 TRBV25-1 TGTGCCAGCAGTTCGGACAGGGGACCCTACGAGCAGTACTTC CASSSDRGPYEQYF
TRBD2 - TRBJ2-2 TRBV5-1 TGCGCCAGCAGCTTGTCTTCTAGCGGGGGTGCGAACACCGGGGAGCTGTTTTTT CASSLSSSGGANTGELFF
- few TRBJ2-1 TRBV6-5 TGTGCCAGCAGCCCCGTCGGAATAGCTCATGAGCAGTTCTTC CASSPVGIAHEQFF
TRBD1 - TRBJ1-1 TRBV25-1 TGTGCCAGCAGTTTTCAGGGGGACACTGAAGCTTTCTTT CASSFQGDTEAFF
TRBD2 - TRBJ2-7 TRBV5-4 TGTGCCAGCAGCTTAAAACTTAGCGGGAGAACCTACGAGCAGTACTTC CASSLKLSGRTYEQYF
TRBD1 - TRBJ1-1 TRBV11-3 TGTGCCAGCAGTAAACGGACAGGGTTGAACACTGAAGCTTTCTTT CASSKRTGLNTEAFF
- - TRBJ1-1 TRBV7-9 TGTGCCAGCAGCCCCCTCGGGGGGGGGAACACTGAAGCTTTCTTT CASSPLGGGNTEAFF
TRBD1 - TRBJ1-2 TRBV6-5 TGTGCCAGCAGTTTCGGGACAGGTTTAGTTGGCTACACCTTC CASSFGTGLVGYTF
- once TRBJ2-1 TRBV29-1 TGCAGCGTTGAAGGTAACTACAATGAGCAGTTCTTC CSVEGNYNEQFF
- - TRBJ1-2 TRBV5-6 TGTGCCAGCAGCTTGGCAGACTTGGCTAACTATGGCTACACCTTC CASSLADLANYGYTF
TRBD1 - TRBJ1-1 TRBV15 TGTGCCACCAGCAGAGTTCAGGGGGGCGGGACTGAAGCTTTCTTT CATSRVQGGGTEAFF
- - TRBJ2-7 TRBV27 TGTGCCAGCAGTCTTTCCCCGGCCTACGAGCAGTACTTC CASSLSPAYEQYF
TRBD1 medium-sized TRBJ2-5 TRBV6-4 TGTGCCAGCAGTGACTCGCCAGGGACAGGGCTAGAGACCCAGTACTTC CASSDSPGTGLETQYF
- - TRBJ1-2 TRBV27 TGTGCCAGCAGTTTAGGGGTCCGGGGTGGCTACACCTTC CASSLGVRGGYTF
TRBD1 medium-sized TRBJ1-2 TRBV6-1 TGTGCCAGCAGTGAGGGAGACAGGGACTATGGCTACACCTTC CASSEGDRDYGYTF
- - TRBJ1-5 TRBV7-9 TGTGCCAGCAGCCTCCAGGATCAGCCCCAGCATTTT CASSLQDQPQHF
TRBD2 - TRBJ2-7 TRBV7-9 TGTGCCAGCAGCCTAGTATCGGCGGGAGCGACGGTAGAGCAGTACTTC CASSLVSAGATVEQYF
- once TRBJ2-6 TRBV5-2 TGTGCCAGCAACACCCCCGGGGCCGGGACAGTGGGACTAGCGGGATCCACCAGGGCCAACGTCCTGACTTTC CASNTPGAGTVGLAGSTRANVLTF
- - TRBJ2-7 TRBV4-3 TGCGCCAGCAGCCCCTCAGGGAACTCCTACGAGCAGTACTTC CASSPSGNSYEQYF
TRBD1 - TRBJ2-1 TRBV7-9 TGTGCCAGCAGCCTTGACAGGGGGCTTTACAATGAGCAGTTCTTC CASSLDRGLYNEQFF
TRBD1 - TRBJ2-2 TRBV9 TGTGCCAGCAGCGGGCGGACAGGGAGCACCGGGGAGTTGTTTTTT CASSGRTGSTGELFF
- few TRBJ2-3 TRBV19 TGTGCCAGCACTATGGGTGGGACAGATACGCAGTATTTT CASTMGGTDTQYF
- once TRBJ2-2 TRBV27 TGTGCCAGCAGTCCTACGAACGGGGAGCTGTTTTTT CASSPTNGELFF
TRBD1 - TRBJ1-2 TRBV5-5 TGTGCCAGCAACTCAGGGGGCGAAGGTAACTATGGCTACACCTTC CASNSGGEGNYGYTF
TRBD1 few TRBJ1-1 TRBV5-6 TGTGCCAGCAGCCGAGCACAGGGGGCTGGGACTGAAGCTTTCTTT CASSRAQGAGTEAFF
TRBD1 few TRBJ1-1 TRBV5-6 TGTGCCAGCAGCTGGAAGACAGGGGACACTGAAGCTTTCTTT CASSWKTGDTEAFF
- - TRBJ1-1 TRBV29-1 TGCAGCGTTTCAGAGGGGGCTGAAGCTTTCTTT CSVSEGAEAFF
- - TRBJ1-2 TRBV7-9 TGTGCCAGCAGCTCGACTCAGGCAGGGCATGGCTACACCTTC CASSSTQAGHGYTF
- - TRBJ2-2 TRBV27 TGTGCCAGCAGTTTACAGGGAGGGGGAAACACCGGGGAGCTGTTTTTT CASSLQGGGNTGELFF
TRBD2 - TRBJ2-7 TRBV5-4 TGTGCCAGCAGCTTGGAGGGGACTAGCTACGAGCAGTACTTC CASSLEGTSYEQYF
- - TRBJ2-7 TRBV7-9 TGTGCCAGCAGCTTAGAGGCTAGCGAGGAGAGCTCCTACGAGCAGTACTTC CASSLEASEESSYEQYF
- few TRBJ1-2 TRBV9 TGTGCCAGCAGCGTAGGCAGGGGCCTCTATGGCTACACCTTC CASSVGRGLYGYTF
- few TRBJ2-1 TRBV19 TGTGCCAGTAGTATAGATGTCGGGGACTCCTACAATGAGCAGTTCTTC CASSIDVGDSYNEQFF
- - TRBJ2-2 TRBV27 TGTGCCAGCCACCCCGCGGGGTACACCGGGGAGCTGTTTTTT CASHPAGYTGELFF
- - TRBJ1-4 TRBV12-5 TGTGCTAGTGGTTTCCTCGGGTCTTATAATGAAAAACTGTTTTTT CASGFLGSYNEKLFF
- - TRBJ2-3 TRBV19 TGTGCCAGTACCCGCGGTGAGTCCCGCACAGATACGCAGTATTTT CASTRGESRTDTQYF
- - TRBJ1-4 TRBV6-1 TGTGCCAGCAGTGAAACATCTTCAGCAACTAATGAAAAACTGTTTTTT CASSETSSATNEKLFF
- - TRBJ2-1 TRBV29-1 TGCAGCGTTGAGGGGGGGCGGCTCAATGAGCAGTTCTTC CSVEGGRLNEQFF
- - TRBJ2-1 TRBV11-2 TGTGCCAGCAGCCTAAGCGCTGAGCAGTTCTTC CASSLSAEQFF
- - TRBJ2-7 TRBV14 TGTGCCAGCAGCCACCTAATATACGAGCAGTACTTC CASSHLIYEQYF
- - TRBJ1-1 TRBV4-3 TGCGCCAGCAGCCAAGTCCGGGCCCAAGGGGACACTGAAGCTTTCTTT CASSQVRAQGDTEAFF
TRBD2 - TRBJ2-3 TRBV7-9 TGTGCCAGCAGCTCCTTAGCGGGAGGGCCTGGAGATACGCAGTATTTT CASSSLAGGPGDTQYF
- - TRBJ2-5 TRBV29-1 TGCAGCGGGTGGTTTGGGGCAGGTAGGCAAGAGACCCAGTACTTC CSGWFGAGRQETQYF
- - TRBJ2-2 TRBV6-4 TGTGCCAGCAGTGAGGACTACACCGGGGAGCTGTTTTTT CASSEDYTGELFF
TRBD2 - TRBJ2-1 TRBV18 TGTGCCAGCTCACCAATTGATAAAGAAATAGCGGGAGAGGGCAATGAGCAGTTCTTC CASSPIDKEIAGEGNEQFF
- - TRBJ2-3 TRBV7-2 TGTGCCAGCTCATCGGGGAGAGGGCTCCAAGATACGCAGTATTTT CASSSGRGLQDTQYF
TRBD1 - TRBJ1-6 TRBV6-5 TGTGCCAGCAGTTACTTCGGACAGGGGATTTATTCACCCCTCCACTTT CASSYFGQGIYSPLHF
- - TRBJ2-7 TRBV9 TGTGCCAGCAGCGAGAGCGAAGGACAAGCCTACGAGCAGTACTTC CASSESEGQAYEQYF